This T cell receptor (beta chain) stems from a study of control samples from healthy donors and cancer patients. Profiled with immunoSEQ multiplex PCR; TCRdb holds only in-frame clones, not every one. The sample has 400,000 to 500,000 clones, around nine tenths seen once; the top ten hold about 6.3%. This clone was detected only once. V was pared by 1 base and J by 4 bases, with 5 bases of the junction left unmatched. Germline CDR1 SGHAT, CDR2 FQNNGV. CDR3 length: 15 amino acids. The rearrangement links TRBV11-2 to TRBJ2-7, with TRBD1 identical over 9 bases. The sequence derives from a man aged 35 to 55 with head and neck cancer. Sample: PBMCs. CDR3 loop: CASSLGMGQGYEQYF. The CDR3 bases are TGTGCCAGCAGCTTAGGGATGGGACAGGGTTACGAGCAGTACTTC.